This TCR beta chain was identified in a study of blood T cells in healthy people across ages. Study-wide points: Age brought a roughly linear fall in TCR beta diversity measured per million T cells.

Notes on this clonotype: The antigen remains unidentified.

Donation came from healthy Caucasian individuals in Russia who were aged about 6 to 95. V dropped 3 bases and J dropped 6; count of bases not matched to a gene: 12. Germline assignment: CDR1 DFQATT and CDR2 SNEGSKA (reference sequence). The CDR3 totals 16 residues. Primed by a sample-barcoded 5' primer and a J-beta primer mix, a second PCR proceeded for 7 to 11 cycles. TCRdb processed the 5' RACE reads anew with MiXCR; each CDR3 protein has one entry. The data contain around 940,000 distinct CDR3 sequences, just over 50% of them singletons. The sample was blood. This receptor was taken from a woman aged 55-69 years in good health. The chain couples TRBV20-1 to TRBJ2-1; the match to TRBD2 covers 9 bases. CDR3 DNA: TGCAGTGCTAGTGACCCCCTGGGACTAGCTATCAATGAGCAGTTCTTC. This gives the protein CSASDPLGLAINEQFF.